Presented here are 13 T cell receptor beta chains from one specimen sequenced in a study of control samples from healthy donors and cancer patients. Data came from immunoSEQ multiplex PCR; TCRdb stores just in-frame clones and leaves some out. The table includes roughly 190,000 clones, roughly nine tenths detected once. The sample comprised blood. Source of these receptors: a man aged 30-40 years in good health.

This clone was detected a few times. V is TRBV6-6 and J is TRBJ2-6; the D is unclear. This CDR3 spans 13 amino acids. Looked up from germline, CDR1 is MNHNY and CDR2 is SVGAGI (reference sequence). With 6 bases removed from V and 0 bases from J, the gap between germline ends came to 3 bases. For the CDR3, the DNA is TGTGCCAGCAGACCCTCTGGGGCCAACGTCCTGACTTTC. It yields the protein CASRPSGANVLTF.

The chain employs TRBV11-2 and TRBJ2-2; D not resolved. The CDR3 has 15 residues. Trimming took 5 bases from V and 0 from J, leaving 10 bases between them. Germline V CDR1 and CDR2: SGHAT, FQNNGV. The CDR3 DNA reads as TGTGCCAGCAGCAATGACCGAACGAACACCGGGGAGCTGTTTTTT. This codes for CASSNDRTNTGELFF.

This rearrangement joins TRBV18 to TRBJ2-7, with 7 bases fitting TRBD1. Germline CDR1 KGHSH, CDR2 LQKENI. The CDR3 extends over 15 amino acids. With V trimmed by 3 bases and J by 5 bases, 10 bases remained unmatched. The CDR3 here is CASSPMGTDFDEQYF. CDR3 coding DNA: TGTGCCAGCTCACCGATGGGGACAGATTTCGACGAGCAGTACTTC.

V and J are TRBV4-1 and TRBJ2-7; D is ambiguous. The CDR3 length is 16 residues. V lost 0 bases and J lost 2, with 14 bases in between. The germline gives CDR1 MGHRA, CDR2 YSYEKL. The CDR3 reads CASSQDKVPTTYEQYF. The CDR3 DNA follows: TGCGCCAGCAGCCAAGATAAGGTCCCTACAACCTACGAGCAGTACTTC.

This chain links TRBV14 with TRBJ1-1, with 9 positions matching TRBD1. The CDR3 consists of 13 residues. The J segment lost 5 bases and the V segment lost 7 bases, leaving 5 bases of the junction unmatched. Germline V gene data show CDR1 as SGHDN and CDR2 as FVKESK. DNA for the CDR3: TGTGCCAGCATTAACAGGGGGCGGACTGAAGCTTTCTTT. Translated: CASINRGRTEAFF. Complete variable domain (other parts from reference TRBV14 and TRBJ1-1): EAGVTQFPSHSVIEKGQTVTLRCDPISGHDNLYWYRRVMGKEIKFLLHFVKESKQDESGMPNNRFLAERTGGTYSTLKVQPAELEDSGVYFCASINRGRTEAFFGQGTRLTVV.

This clone was picked up one time. This chain connects TRBV2 to TRBJ1-5, with a weak D call TRBD1 (6 bases). The CDR3 length is 15 residues. Germline V gene lookup returns CDR1 SNHLY and CDR2 FYNNEI. V lost 7 bases to trimming and J lost 0 bases, with 13 bases between them. The CDR3 sequence: CASTDRSNSNQPQHF. The CDR3 region has the DNA TGTGCCAGCACCGACAGGTCCAATAGCAATCAGCCCCAGCATTTT.

The J gene is TRBJ2-7, the V gene TRBV11-2; TRBD1 or TRBD2 may be the D gene (5 bases each). Trimming stripped 2 bases from V and 6 bases from J, with 11 bases between. Germline V CDR1 and CDR2: SGHAT, FQNNGV. The CDR3 runs 13 residues. This CDR3 is CASSLTRGAEQYF. In DNA form, the CDR3 reads TGTGCCAGCAGCTTAACGCGAGGGGCCGAGCAGTACTTC.

This clone was observed a single time. The gene calls are TRBV27 and TRBJ1-5, with D possibly TRBD1 on 5 matching bases. V lost 1 base and J 0 bases, leaving 10 bases between the germline ends. CDR3 length: 16 residues. Per germline, CDR1 MNHEY and CDR2 SMNVEV (reference sequence). CDR3 coding DNA: TGTGCCAGCAGTTTATGGGGGGAACATAGCAATCAGCCCCAGCATTTT. This encodes CASSLWGEHSNQPQHF.

This chain links TRBV7-2 with TRBJ2-1; 9 nucleotides align to TRBD2. The CDR3 is 17 residues long. The V gene's germline CDR1 is SGHTA and CDR2 FQGNSA. J lost 5 bases, V lost 5 bases, and 13 bases had no gene match. The CDR3 nucleotides read TGTGCCAGCAGCCCAGGGTCCCTAGCGGGGCGACACAATGAGCAGTTCTTC. It is translated as CASSPGSLAGRHNEQFF.

The rearrangement links TRBV5-6 to TRBJ1-5, with D possibly matching TRBD1 (5 bases). The V gene lost 1 base and the J gene lost 4 bases, with 12 bases spanning the gap. This CDR3 has 15 residues. Germline lookup yields CDR1 SGHDT and CDR2 YYEEEE. CDR3 loop: CASSLWGVRNQPQHF. CDR3 coding DNA: TGTGCCAGCAGCTTGTGGGGGGTCAGAAATCAGCCCCAGCATTTT.

The chain employs TRBV29-1 and TRBJ2-3, with D perhaps matching TRBD1 or TRBD2 (5 bases each). The CDR3 covers 13 residues. V was shortened by 0 bases and J by 4 bases, with 8 bases between the two germline ends. Germline values: CDR1 SQVTM, CDR2 ANQGSEA. CDR3 bases: TGCAGCGTTGAAGAGGGGGATTCAGATACGCAGTATTTT. Residues: CSVEEGDSDTQYF.

V usage is TRBV5-4 and J usage is TRBJ2-4; 7 bases match TRBD1. CDR1 is SGHNT and CDR2 is YYREEE in the germline V gene (reference sequence). The V and J ends lost 4 bases and 9 bases, in that order; junction bases with no gene match: 13. The CDR3 contains 15 residues. The CDR3 DNA sequence: TGTGCCAGCAGCCAATTGGGGACCCGGGACAGCATTCAGTACTTC. It codes for CASSQLGTRDSIQYF.

The chain carries TRBV27 and TRBJ1-2; D call uncertain. Looked up from germline, CDR1 is MNHEY and CDR2 is SMNVEV (reference sequence). The V gene lost 8 bases and the J gene lost 0 bases, with 10 bases spanning the gap. There are 13 residues in the CDR3. In DNA form, the CDR3 reads TGTGCCAGCGGCAGACATTCTAACTATGGCTACACCTTC. Amino acid sequence: CASGRHSNYGYTF.